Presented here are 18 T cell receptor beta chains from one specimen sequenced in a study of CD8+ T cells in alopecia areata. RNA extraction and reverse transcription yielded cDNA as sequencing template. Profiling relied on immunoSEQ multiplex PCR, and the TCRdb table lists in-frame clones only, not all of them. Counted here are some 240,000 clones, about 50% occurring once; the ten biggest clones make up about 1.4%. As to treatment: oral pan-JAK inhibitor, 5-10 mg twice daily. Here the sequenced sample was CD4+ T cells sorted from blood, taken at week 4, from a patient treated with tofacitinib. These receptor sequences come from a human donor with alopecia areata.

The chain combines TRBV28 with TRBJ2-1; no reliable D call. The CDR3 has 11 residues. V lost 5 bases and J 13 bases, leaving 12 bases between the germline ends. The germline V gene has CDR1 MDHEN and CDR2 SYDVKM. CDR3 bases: TGTGCCAGCAGTCTGCCCCCGCAACAGTTCTTC. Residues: CASSLPPQQFF.

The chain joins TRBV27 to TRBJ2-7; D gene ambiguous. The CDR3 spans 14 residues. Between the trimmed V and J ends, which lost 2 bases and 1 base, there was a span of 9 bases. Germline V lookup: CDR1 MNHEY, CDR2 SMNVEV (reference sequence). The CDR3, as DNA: TGTGCCAGCAGTTTAACCCGTGTATCCTACGAGCAGTACTTC. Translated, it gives CASSLTRVSYEQYF.

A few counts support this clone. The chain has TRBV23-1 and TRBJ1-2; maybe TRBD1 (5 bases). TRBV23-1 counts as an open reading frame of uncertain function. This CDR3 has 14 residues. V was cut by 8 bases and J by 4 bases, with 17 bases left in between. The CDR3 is CASPRGSSIYGYTF. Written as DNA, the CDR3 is TGCGCCAGCCCGCGGGGCAGTTCGATCTATGGCTACACCTTC.

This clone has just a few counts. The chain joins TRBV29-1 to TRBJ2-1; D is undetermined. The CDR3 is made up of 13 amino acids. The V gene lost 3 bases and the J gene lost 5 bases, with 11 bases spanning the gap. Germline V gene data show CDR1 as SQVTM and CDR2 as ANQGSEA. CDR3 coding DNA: TGCAGCGTTGACTTAATGCATGACAATGAGCAGTTCTTC. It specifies CSVDLMHDNEQFF.

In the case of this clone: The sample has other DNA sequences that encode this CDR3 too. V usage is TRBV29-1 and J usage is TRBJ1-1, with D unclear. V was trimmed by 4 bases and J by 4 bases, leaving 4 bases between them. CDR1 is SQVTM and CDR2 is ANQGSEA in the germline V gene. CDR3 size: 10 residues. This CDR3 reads CSVVGTEAFF. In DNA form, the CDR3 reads TGCAGCGTTGTAGGCACTGAAGCTTTCTTT. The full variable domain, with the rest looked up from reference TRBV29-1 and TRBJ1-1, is SAVISQKPSRDICQRGTSLTIQCQVDSQVTMMFWYRQQPGQSLTLIATANQGSEATYESGFVIDKFPISRPNLTFSTLTVSNMSPEDSSIYLCSVVGTEAFFGQGTRLTVV.

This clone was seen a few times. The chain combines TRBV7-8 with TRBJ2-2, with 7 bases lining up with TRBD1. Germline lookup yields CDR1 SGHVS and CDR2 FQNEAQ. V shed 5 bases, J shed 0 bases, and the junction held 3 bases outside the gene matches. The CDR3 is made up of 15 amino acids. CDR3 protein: CASSPTGSNTGELFF. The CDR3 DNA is TGTGCCAGCAGCCCGACAGGGTCGAACACCGGGGAGCTGTTTTTT.

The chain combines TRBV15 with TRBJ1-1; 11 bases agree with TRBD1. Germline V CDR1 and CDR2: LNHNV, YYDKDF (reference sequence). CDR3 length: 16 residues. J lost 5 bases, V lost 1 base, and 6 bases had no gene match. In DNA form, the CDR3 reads TGTGCCACCAGCAGAGTGATAGGGACAGGGGGTACTGAAGCTTTCTTT. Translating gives CATSRVIGTGGTEAFF. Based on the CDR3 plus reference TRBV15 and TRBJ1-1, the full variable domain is DAMVIQNPRYQVTQFGKPVTLSCSQTLNHNVMYWYQQKSSQAPKLLFHYYDKDFNNEADTPDNFQSRRPNTSFCFLDIRSPGLGDTAMYLCATSRVIGTGGTEAFFGQGTRLTVV.

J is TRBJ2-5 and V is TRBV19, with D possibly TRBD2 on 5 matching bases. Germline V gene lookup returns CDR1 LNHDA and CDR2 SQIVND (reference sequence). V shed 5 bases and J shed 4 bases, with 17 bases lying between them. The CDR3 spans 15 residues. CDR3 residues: CASSGNGEPGETQYF. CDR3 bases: TGTGCCAGTAGTGGTAACGGGGAGCCGGGAGAGACCCAGTACTTC. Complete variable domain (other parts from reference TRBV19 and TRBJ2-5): DGGITQSPKYLFRKEGQNVTLSCEQNLNHDAMYWYRQDPGQGLRLIYYSQIVNDFQKGDIAEGYSVSREKKESFPLTVTSAQKNPTAFYLCASSGNGEPGETQYFGPGTRLLVL.

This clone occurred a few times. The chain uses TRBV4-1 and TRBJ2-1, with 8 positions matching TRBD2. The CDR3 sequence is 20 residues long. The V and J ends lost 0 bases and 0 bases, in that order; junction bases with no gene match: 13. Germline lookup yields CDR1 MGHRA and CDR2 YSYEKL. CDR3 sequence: CASSQDLGAGVLSSYNEQFF. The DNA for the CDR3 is TGCGCCAGCAGCCAAGATCTAGGAGCGGGGGTACTAAGCTCCTACAATGAGCAGTTCTTC.

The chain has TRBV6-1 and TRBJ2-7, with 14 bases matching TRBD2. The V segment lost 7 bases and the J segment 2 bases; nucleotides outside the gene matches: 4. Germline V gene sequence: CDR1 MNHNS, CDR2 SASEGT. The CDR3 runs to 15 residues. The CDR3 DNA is TGTGCCAGCAACCGACTAGCGGGGGGGCCCTACGAGCAGTACTTC. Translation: CASNRLAGGPYEQYF.

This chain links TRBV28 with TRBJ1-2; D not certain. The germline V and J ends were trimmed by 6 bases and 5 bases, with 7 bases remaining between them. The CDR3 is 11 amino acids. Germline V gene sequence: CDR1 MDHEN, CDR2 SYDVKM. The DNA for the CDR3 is TGTGCCAGCAGCACCGCTTATGGCTACACCTTC. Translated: CASSTAYGYTF.

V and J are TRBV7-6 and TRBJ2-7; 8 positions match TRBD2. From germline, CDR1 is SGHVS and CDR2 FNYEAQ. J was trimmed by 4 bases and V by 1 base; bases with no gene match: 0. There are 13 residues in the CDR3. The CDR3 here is CASSLVAGYEQYF. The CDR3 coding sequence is TGTGCCAGCAGCTTAGTAGCGGGGTACGAGCAGTACTTC. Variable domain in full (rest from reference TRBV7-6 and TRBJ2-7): GAGVSQSPRYKVTKRGQDVALRCDPISGHVSLYWYRQALGQGPEFLTYFNYEAQQDKSGLPNDRFSAERPEGSISTLTIQRTEQRDSAMYRCASSLVAGYEQYFGPGTRLTVT.

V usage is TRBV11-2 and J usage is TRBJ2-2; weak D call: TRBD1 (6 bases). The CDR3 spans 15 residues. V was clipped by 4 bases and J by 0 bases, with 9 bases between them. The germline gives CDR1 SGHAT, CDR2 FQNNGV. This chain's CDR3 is CASSWGTSNTGELFF. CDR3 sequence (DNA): TGTGCCAGCAGCTGGGGGACATCGAACACCGGGGAGCTGTTTTTT.

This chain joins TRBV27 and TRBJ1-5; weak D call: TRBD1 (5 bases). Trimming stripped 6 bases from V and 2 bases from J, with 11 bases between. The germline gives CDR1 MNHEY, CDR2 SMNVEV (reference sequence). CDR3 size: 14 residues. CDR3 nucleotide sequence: TGTGCCAGCAGCGCGGCAGGGCGCAATCAGCCCCAGCATTTT. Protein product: CASSAAGRNQPQHF.

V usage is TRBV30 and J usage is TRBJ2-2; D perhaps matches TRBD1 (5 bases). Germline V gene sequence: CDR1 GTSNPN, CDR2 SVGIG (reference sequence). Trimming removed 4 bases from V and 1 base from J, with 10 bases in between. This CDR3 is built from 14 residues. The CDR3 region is CAWTPGQNTGELFF. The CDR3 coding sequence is TGTGCCTGGACCCCCGGACAGAACACCGGGGAGCTGTTTTTT.

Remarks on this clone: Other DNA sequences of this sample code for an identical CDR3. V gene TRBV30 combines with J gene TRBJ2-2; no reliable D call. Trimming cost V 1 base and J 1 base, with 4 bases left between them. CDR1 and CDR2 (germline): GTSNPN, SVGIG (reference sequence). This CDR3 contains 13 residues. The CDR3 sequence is CAWSGRNTGELFF. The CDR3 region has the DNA TGTGCCTGGAGTGGCAGGAACACCGGGGAGCTGTTTTTT. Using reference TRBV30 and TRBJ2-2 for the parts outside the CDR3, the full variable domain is SQTIHQWPATLVQPVGSPLSLECTVEGTSNPNLYWYRQAAGRGLQLLFYSVGIGQISSEVPQNLSASRPQDRQFILSSKKLLLSDSGFYLCAWSGRNTGELFFGEGSRLTVL.

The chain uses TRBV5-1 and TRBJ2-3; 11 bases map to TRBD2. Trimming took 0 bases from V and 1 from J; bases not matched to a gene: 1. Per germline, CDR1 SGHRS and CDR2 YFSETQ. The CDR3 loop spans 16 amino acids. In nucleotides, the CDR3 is TGCGCCAGCAGCTTGGTACTAGCGGGAGGCACAGATACGCAGTATTTT. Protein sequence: CASSLVLAGGTDTQYF.

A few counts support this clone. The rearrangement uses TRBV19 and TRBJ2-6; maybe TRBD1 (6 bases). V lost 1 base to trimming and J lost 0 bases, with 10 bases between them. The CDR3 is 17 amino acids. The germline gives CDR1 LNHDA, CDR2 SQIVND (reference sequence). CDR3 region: CASSIGDTSSGANVLTF. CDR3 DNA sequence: TGTGCCAGTAGTATAGGGGACACGAGCTCTGGGGCCAACGTCCTGACTTTC. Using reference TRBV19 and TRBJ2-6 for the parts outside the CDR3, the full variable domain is DGGITQSPKYLFRKEGQNVTLSCEQNLNHDAMYWYRQDPGQGLRLIYYSQIVNDFQKGDIAEGYSVSREKKESFPLTVTSAQKNPTAFYLCASSIGDTSSGANVLTFGAGSRLTVL.